This TCR beta chain was captured by sequencing in a study of blood T cell repertoires in COVID-19. Study details: Samples came from the United States, Italy and Spain, spanning acute and convalescent COVID-19. PBMCs, B-cell-depleted T cells, or T cells provided the cDNA or gDNA that made up the material.

CDR1 MGHRA and CDR2 YSYEKL come from the germline V gene. The CDR3 totals 14 residues. V lost 4 bases and J lost 4; bases outside the gene matches: 6. How the authors handled the data: Reference gene primer amplification in the assay estimated nucleated cell counts. Sequenced by immunoSEQ multiplex PCR; TCRdb stores in-frame clones only, minus some. That table furnishes V, J and clone size, whereas the DNA furnished D and trimming. Of 140,000 to 150,000 clones detected, roughly 80% appear once; the ten largest clones hold roughly 17%. V is TRBV4-1 and J is TRBJ1-1; 7 bases align to TRBD1. The receptor's source is a man between 50 and 59 years old with acute or convalescent COVID-19. Source material: peripheral blood. The CDR3 DNA is TGCGCCAGCAGCCGACAGGGTATTGGCACTGAAGCTTTCTTT. Residues: CASSRQGIGTEAFF.